Shown below are 3 T cell receptor beta chains from a single sample sequenced in a study of regulatory T cells in long-lasting Graves disease. Sequencing libraries for TCR beta were prepared with iRepertoire HTBI primers and Arm-PCR of CDR3 regions. One entry per CDR3 protein results from TCRdb running MiXCR on the multiplex PCR reads. The data hold around 400,000 distinct CDR3 sequences, with approximately 15% observed a single time. Time point defined: newly diagnosed GD, antithyroid drugs for less than 3 months. From RNA extracted from PBMCs, the TCR library was made. Separately, the same data were catalogued under a study of T cells in Graves' hyperthyroidism and ophthalmopathy.

Source: peripheral blood mononuclear cells (PBMCs), taken at new diagnosis, from a patient treated with antithyroid drugs. These receptors were obtained from a middle-aged woman with Graves disease.

This clonotype was picked up many times. The V call is TRBV28, the J call TRBJ2-7; TRBD1 aligns across 8 bases. The CDR3 extends over 15 amino acids. CDR1 MDHEN and CDR2 SYDVKM come from the germline V gene. J gave up 4 bases and V 2 bases, and 7 bases lay outside the gene matches. The CDR3 loop reads CASSLKPGGSYEQYF. The CDR3 bases are TGTGCCAGCAGTTTAAAGCCAGGGGGCAGTTACGAGCAGTACTTC. The variable domain in full, with the rest retrieved from reference TRBV28 and TRBJ2-7, is DVKVTQSSRYLVKRTGEKVFLECVQDMDHENMFWYRQDPGLGLRLIYFSYDVKMKEKGDIPEGYSVSREKKERFSLILESASTNQTSMYLCASSLKPGGSYEQYFGPGTRLTVT.

This chain links TRBV28 with TRBJ1-5; possible D gene TRBD1, 6 bases. The CDR3 covers 17 residues. Per the germline V gene, CDR1 is MDHEN and CDR2 is SYDVKM. Trimming cost V 4 bases and J 0 bases, with 16 bases left between them. The CDR3 reads CASSSPGGAYSNQPQHF. The CDR3 DNA sequence: TGTGCCAGCAGTTCACCCGGGGGGGCATATAGCAATCAGCCCCAGCATTTT.

The sample holds many counts of this clonotype. The chain is built from TRBV10-3 and TRBJ2-7, with TRBD2 identical over 9 bases. The length of the CDR3 is 15 residues. V was clipped by 7 bases and J by 2 bases; unmatched bases: 9. CDR1 ENHRY and CDR2 SYGVKD come from the germline V gene. This CDR3 is CAITPSTSGTYEQYF. The CDR3 DNA sequence: TGTGCCATCACGCCTTCGACTAGCGGAACCTACGAGCAGTACTTC.